The present T cell receptor (beta chain) was sequenced within a study of T cell repertoires in cytomegalovirus infection. The germline CDR1 and CDR2 sequences are MGHRA and YSYEKL. V shed 5 bases and J shed 0 bases, with 14 bases lying between them. The CDR3 consists of 15 residues. In TCRdb, the reads were re-called with MiXCR into one record per CDR3 protein. Here the sample spans 250,000 or so distinct CDR3 sequences, around 15% being singletons. The sequenced material came from CD8+ T cells from PBMCs. The source of this sequence is a human donor in good health (CMV status not recorded). Some clones in this sample may be carry-over from other donors' samples. The chain carries TRBV4-1 and TRBJ2-7; tentatively, D is TRBD1 or TRBD2 (5 bases each). The CDR3 DNA follows: TGCGCCAGCAGCGAAAGACCCGGGACCTCCTACGAGCAGTACTTC. Translating it yields CASSERPGTSYEQYF.